The T cell receptor beta chain described here comes from a study of human T cells and chemical hapten exposure. Study observations and caveats: Significantly more large CDR3 similarity clusters arose among expanded TCRs than among controls.

The CDR3 contains 15 residues. Germline V gene data show CDR1 as LGHDT and CDR2 as YNNKEL (reference sequence). V was cut by 1 base and J by 8 bases, with 17 bases left in between. Unique molecular identifiers were attached to individual cDNA molecules during library preparation. MiXCR, applied by TCRdb to the RACE reads, yields one record per CDR3 protein. The repertoire holds 150,000 to 200,000 distinct CDR3 sequences, with 20% to 25% as singletons. On this clonotype: Antigen: not known.

This sample's time point: patch test 3, about 24 weeks after DPC sensitization. Regarding treatment: therapeutic diphenylcyclopropenone sensitization with weekly scalp DPC. This sequence was found in a woman in her thirties or forties with alopecia areata. Some clones in this sample may be carry-over from other donors' samples. The starting material was whole blood, obtained in connection with sensitization to the hapten diphenylcyclopropenone (DPC). V and J are TRBV3-1 and TRBJ1-2; D ambiguous. Here the CDR3 reads CASSQVGRSFLGYTF. The CDR3 DNA reads as TGTGCCAGCAGCCAAGTTGGCAGATCTTTTTTAGGCTACACCTTC. Complete variable domain (other parts from reference TRBV3-1 and TRBJ1-2): DTAVSQTPKYLVTQMGNDKSIKCEQNLGHDTMYWYKQDSKKFLKIMFSYNNKELIINETVPNRFSPKSPDKAHLNLHINSLELGDSAVYFCASSQVGRSFLGYTFGSGTRLTVV.